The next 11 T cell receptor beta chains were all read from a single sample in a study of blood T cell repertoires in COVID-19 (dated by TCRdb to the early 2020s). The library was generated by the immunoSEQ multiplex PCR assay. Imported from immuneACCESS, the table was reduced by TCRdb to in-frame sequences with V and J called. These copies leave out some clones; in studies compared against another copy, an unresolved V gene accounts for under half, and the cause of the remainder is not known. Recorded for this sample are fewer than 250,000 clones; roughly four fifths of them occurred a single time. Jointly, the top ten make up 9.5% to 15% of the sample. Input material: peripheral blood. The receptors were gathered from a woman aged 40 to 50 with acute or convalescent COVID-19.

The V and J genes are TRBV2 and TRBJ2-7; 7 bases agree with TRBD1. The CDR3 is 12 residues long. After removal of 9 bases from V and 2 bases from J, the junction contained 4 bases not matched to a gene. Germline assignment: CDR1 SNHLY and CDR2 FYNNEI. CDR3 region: CASTDRAYEQYF. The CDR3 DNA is TGTGCCAGTACAGACAGGGCCTACGAGCAGTACTTC.

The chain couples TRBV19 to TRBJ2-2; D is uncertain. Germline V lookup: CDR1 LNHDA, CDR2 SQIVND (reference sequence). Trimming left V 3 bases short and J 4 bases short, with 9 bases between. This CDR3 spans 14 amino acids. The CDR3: CASSISLRTGELFF. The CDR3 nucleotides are TGTGCCAGTAGTATTAGCCTTCGCACCGGGGAGCTGTTTTTT.

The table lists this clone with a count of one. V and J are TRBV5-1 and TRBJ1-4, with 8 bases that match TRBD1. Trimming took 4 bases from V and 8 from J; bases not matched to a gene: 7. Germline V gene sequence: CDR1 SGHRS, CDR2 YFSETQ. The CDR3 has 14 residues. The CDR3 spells CASSRTGNGEKLFF. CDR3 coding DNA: TGCGCCAGCAGCAGGACAGGGAATGGCGAAAAACTGTTTTTT. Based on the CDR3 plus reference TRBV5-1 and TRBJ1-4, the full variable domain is KAGVTQTPRYLIKTRGQQVTLSCSPISGHRSVSWYQQTPGQGLQFLFEYFSETQRNKGNFPGRFSGRQFSNSRSEMNVSTLELGDSALYLCASSRTGNGEKLFFGSGTQLSVL.

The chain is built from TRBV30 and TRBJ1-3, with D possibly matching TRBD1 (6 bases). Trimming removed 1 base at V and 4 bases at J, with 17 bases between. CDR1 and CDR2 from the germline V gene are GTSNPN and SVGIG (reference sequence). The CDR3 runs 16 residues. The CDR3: CAWSAPTGGPGNTIYF. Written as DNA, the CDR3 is TGTGCCTGGAGTGCTCCCACGGGGGGGCCGGGAAACACCATATATTTT. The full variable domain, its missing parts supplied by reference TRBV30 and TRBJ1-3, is SQTIHQWPATLVQPVGSPLSLECTVEGTSNPNLYWYRQAAGRGLQLLFYSVGIGQISSEVPQNLSASRPQDRQFILSSKKLLLSDSGFYLCAWSAPTGGPGNTIYFGEGSWLTVV.

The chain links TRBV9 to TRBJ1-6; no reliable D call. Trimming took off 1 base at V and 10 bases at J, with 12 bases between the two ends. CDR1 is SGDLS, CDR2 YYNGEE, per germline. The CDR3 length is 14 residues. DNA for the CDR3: TGTGCCAGCAGCGTAAATAGTTTGGGCTCACCCCTCCACTTT. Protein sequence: CASSVNSLGSPLHF.

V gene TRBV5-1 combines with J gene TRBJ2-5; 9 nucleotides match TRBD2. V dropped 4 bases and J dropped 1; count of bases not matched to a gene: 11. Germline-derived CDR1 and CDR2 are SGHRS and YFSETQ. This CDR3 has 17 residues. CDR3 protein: CASSVPVSGRSQETQYF. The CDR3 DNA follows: TGCGCCAGCAGCGTCCCGGTCAGCGGGAGGTCCCAAGAGACCCAGTACTTC.

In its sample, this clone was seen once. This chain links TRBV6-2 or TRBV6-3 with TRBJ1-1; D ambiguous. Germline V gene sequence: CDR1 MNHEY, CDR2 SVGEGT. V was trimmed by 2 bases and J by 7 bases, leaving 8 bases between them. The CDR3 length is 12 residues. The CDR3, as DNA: TGTGCCAGCAGTTACCGTCAGTTTGAAGCTTTCTTT. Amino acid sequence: CASSYRQFEAFF.

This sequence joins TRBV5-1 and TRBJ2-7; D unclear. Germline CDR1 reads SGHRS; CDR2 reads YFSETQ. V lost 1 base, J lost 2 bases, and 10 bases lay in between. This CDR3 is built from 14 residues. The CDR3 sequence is CASSLQLPTYEQYF. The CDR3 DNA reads TGCGCCAGCAGCTTGCAACTACCCACCTACGAGCAGTACTTC.

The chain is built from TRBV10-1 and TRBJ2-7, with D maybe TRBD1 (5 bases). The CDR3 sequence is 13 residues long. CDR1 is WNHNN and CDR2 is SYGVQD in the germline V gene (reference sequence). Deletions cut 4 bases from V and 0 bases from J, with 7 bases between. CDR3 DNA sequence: TGCGCCAGCAGTGCAAGGGGCTCCTACGAGCAGTACTTC. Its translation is CASSARGSYEQYF.

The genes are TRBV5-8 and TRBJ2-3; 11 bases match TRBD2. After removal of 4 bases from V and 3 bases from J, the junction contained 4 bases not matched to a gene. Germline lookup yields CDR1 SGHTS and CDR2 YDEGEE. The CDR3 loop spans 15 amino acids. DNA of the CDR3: TGTGCCAGCAGCCCAGGGACTAGCGGAACAGATACGCAGTATTTT. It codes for CASSPGTSGTDTQYF.

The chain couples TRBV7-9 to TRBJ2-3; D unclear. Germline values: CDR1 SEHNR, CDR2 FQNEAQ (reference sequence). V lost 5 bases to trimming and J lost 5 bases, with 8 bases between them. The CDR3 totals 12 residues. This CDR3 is CASSPPVDTQYF. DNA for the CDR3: TGTGCCAGCAGCCCCCCTGTAGATACGCAGTATTTT.